The rows below give T cell receptor beta chains drawn from one sample of a study of T cells in Graves' hyperthyroidism and ophthalmopathy. TCRdb ran MiXCR on the multiplex PCR reads and lists one entry per CDR3 protein. This sample has roughly 710,000 distinct CDR3 sequences, with approximately 40% found just once. Sequenced: blood. The receptors were sampled from a woman in her 40s with Graves' hyperthyroidism. CDR3s include the opening cysteine and the closing phenylalanine or tryptophan. The D gene is left open where the match is weak. Expanded clones get a size class; other rows say once, few or many, or leave the size out.

TRBV20-1,.,TRBJ2-3,.,TGCAGTGCACAGTGGGCGACAGATACGCAGTATTTT,CSAQWATDTQYF
TRBV10-3,TRBD1,TRBJ1-1,many,TGTGCCATTTCCGACAGGGAGGACACTGAAGCTTTCTTT,CAISDREDTEAFF
TRBV19,.,TRBJ1-2,many,TGTGCCAGCCTGGCCGGCGACGCCGGATGGGGCTATGGCTACACCTTC,CASLAGDAGWGYGYTF
TRBV7-2,TRBD1,TRBJ1-5,many,TGTGCCAGCAGTCTCGGGGGGACAGGCAATCAGCCCCAGCATTTT,CASSLGGTGNQPQHF
TRBV14,.,TRBJ2-2,.,TGTGCCAGCAACCTTCAGGGGTGGACCGGGGAGCTGTTTTTT,CASNLQGWTGELFF
TRBV6-1,TRBD2,TRBJ2-5,.,TGTGCCAGCAGTGATAACGGGAGGGGGGAGACCCAGTACTTC,CASSDNGRGETQYF
TRBV7-2,.,TRBJ1-5,.,TGTGCCAGCAGCTTAGGTAGCGCAGGGGCAGGCAATCAGCCCCAGCATTTT,CASSLGSAGAGNQPQHF
TRBV7-9,.,TRBJ2-7,many,TGTGCCAGCAGCTTAGTAGATACCGTGTGGCACTTC,CASSLVDTVWHF
TRBV3-1,.,TRBJ1-1,.,TGTGCCAGCAGCCAAAGGGACGGTGAAGCTTTCTTT,CASSQRDGEAFF
TRBV7-2,TRBD1,TRBJ1-4,.,TGTGCCAGCAGTAGGACAGGAAAAGGGGAAAAACTGTTTTTT,CASSRTGKGEKLFF
TRBV5-1,.,TRBJ1-1,many,TGCGCCAGCAGCTTGGAGGACGGATTAGAAGCTTTCTTT,CASSLEDGLEAFF
TRBV12-3/TRBV12-4,.,TRBJ1-1,.,TGTGCCAGCAGTTTCCGTCAGCGGGCTTTCTTT,CASSFRQRAFF
TRBV5-1,.,TRBJ1-3,few,TGCGCCAGCAGCTTTATTTCAGGACTAGGCAGCTCTGGAAACACCATATATTTT,CASSFISGLGSSGNTIYF
TRBV7-9,.,TRBJ1-1,many,TGTGCCAGCAGCTTAGGGGAGAGCGGTCGGTTGAACACTGAAGCTTTCTTT,CASSLGESGRLNTEAFF
TRBV2,.,TRBJ1-5,.,TGTGCCAGCAGTGAAATCTCAAGCAATCAGCCCCAGCATTTT,CASSEISSNQPQHF
TRBV12-5,.,TRBJ1-5,few,TGTGCTAGTGGTTTGGTAATATCCCGCGGGTGGCAGCAGCAACCCTCAAGTCAGCCCCAGCATTTT,CASGLVISRGWQQQPSSQPQHF
TRBV19,TRBD1,TRBJ2-7,many,TGTGCCAGCCGACAGGGACAGGGGGCGAAGGAGCAGTACTTC,CASRQGQGAKEQYF
TRBV25-1,TRBD2,TRBJ2-5,.,TGTGCCAGCAGTTACCCCCGGGCTAGCGGGAAAGAGACCCAGTACTTC,CASSYPRASGKETQYF
TRBV9,TRBD2,TRBJ2-7,.,TGTGCCAGCACCGTTGTTCATAGGACTAGCGGGAGGGCCTACGAGCAGTACTTC,CASTVVHRTSGRAYEQYF
TRBV7-9,.,TRBJ1-6,.,TGCGCCAGCAGCCAAGATCCTGAGGGGCATAATTCACCCCTCCACTTT,CASSQDPEGHNSPLHF
TRBV5-4,TRBD2,TRBJ2-2,.,TGTGCCAGCAGCCTCCCTCTAGCGGGAGGGTCCGGGGAGCTGTTTTTT,CASSLPLAGGSGELFF
TRBV4-3,.,TRBJ2-5,few,TGCGCCAGCAGGGGGAATGGAGAGACCCAGTACTTC,CASRGNGETQYF
TRBV10-3,TRBD1,TRBJ2-7,once,TGTGCCAGCAGTTACACAGGGGTCAACTCCTACGAGCAGTACTTC,CASSYTGVNSYEQYF
TRBV7-2,.,TRBJ1-5,.,TGTGCCAGCAGCTCCCGGACTAGCGGGGAAAAGCAGCCCCAGCATTTT,CASSSRTSGEKQPQHF
TRBV19,TRBD2,TRBJ2-7,many,TGTGCCAGTAGTATACTAGCGGAAACCTACGAGCAGTACTTC,CASSILAETYEQYF
TRBV7-9,.,TRBJ1-1,few,TGTGCCAGCAGCAACGGACAGCGGAACACTGAAGCTTTCTTT,CASSNGQRNTEAFF
TRBV2,TRBD1,TRBJ2-3,.,TGTGCCAGCAGCGAACAGGGGGTGGCTAGCACAGATACGCAGTATTTT,CASSEQGVASTDTQYF
TRBV27,.,TRBJ1-2,few,TGTGCCAGCAGACGCACAGGATTAGCCTATGGCTACACCTTC,CASRRTGLAYGYTF
TRBV6-5,.,TRBJ1-2,many,TGTGCCACACGAAGGGGGGGACGGCATTATGGCTACACCTTC,CATRRGGRHYGYTF
TRBV24-1,.,TRBJ2-3,few,TGTGCCACCAGTGACCCAGGACAGACTAGCACAGATACGCAGTATTTT,CATSDPGQTSTDTQYF
TRBV7-2,.,TRBJ1-2,few,TGTGCCAGCAGCCATACGGGAGAGCCGGGGAGCTATGGCTACACCTTC,CASSHTGEPGSYGYTF
TRBV10-3,TRBD2,TRBJ2-5,few,TGTGCCATCAGTCGGGACTATACGGCTCAAGAGACCCAGTACTTC,CAISRDYTAQETQYF
TRBV29-1,.,TRBJ2-7,many,TGCAGCGTTGGCCTGCCCTCCTACGAGCAGTACTTC,CSVGLPSYEQYF
TRBV7-2,TRBD1,TRBJ1-3,few,TGTGCCAGCAGCTTCGCGGACAGGGTTTACTCTGGAAACACCATATATTTT,CASSFADRVYSGNTIYF
TRBV12-5,.,TRBJ2-5,.,TGTGCTAGTGGTTTTCGAGAGACCCAGCACTTC,CASGFRETQHF
TRBV20-1,.,TRBJ2-7,.,TGCAGTGCTCACCATACTTACGAGCAGTACTTC,CSAHHTYEQYF
TRBV19,TRBD1,TRBJ2-7,many,TGTGCCAGTAGTATTCTGGGACAGGCCCCCTACGAGCAGTACTTC,CASSILGQAPYEQYF